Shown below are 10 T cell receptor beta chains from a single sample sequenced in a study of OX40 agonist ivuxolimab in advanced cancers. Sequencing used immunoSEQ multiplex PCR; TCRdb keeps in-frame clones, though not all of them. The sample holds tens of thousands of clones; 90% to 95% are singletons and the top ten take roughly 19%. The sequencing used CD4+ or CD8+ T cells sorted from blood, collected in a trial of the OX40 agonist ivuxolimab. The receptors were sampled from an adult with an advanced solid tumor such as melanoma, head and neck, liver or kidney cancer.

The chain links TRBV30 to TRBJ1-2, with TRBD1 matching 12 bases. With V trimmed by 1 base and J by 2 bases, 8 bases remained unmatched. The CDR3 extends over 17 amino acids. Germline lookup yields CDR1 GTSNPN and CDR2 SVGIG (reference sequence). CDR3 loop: CAWSGPGDRGQNYGYTF. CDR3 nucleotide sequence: TGTGCCTGGAGTGGCCCCGGGGACAGGGGGCAGAACTATGGCTACACCTTC.

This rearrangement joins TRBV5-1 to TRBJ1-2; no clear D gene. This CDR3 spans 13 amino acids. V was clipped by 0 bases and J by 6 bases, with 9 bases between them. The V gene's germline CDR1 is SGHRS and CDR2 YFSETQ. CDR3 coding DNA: TGCGCCAGCAGCTTGGCAAGGTCAAATGGCTACACCTTC. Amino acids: CASSLARSNGYTF.

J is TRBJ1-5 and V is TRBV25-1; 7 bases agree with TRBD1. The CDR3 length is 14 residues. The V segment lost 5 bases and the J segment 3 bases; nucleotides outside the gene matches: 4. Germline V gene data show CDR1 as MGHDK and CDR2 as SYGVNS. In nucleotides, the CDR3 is TGTGCCAGCAGTCCGGGACAGTTCAATCAGCCCCAGCATTTT. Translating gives CASSPGQFNQPQHF.

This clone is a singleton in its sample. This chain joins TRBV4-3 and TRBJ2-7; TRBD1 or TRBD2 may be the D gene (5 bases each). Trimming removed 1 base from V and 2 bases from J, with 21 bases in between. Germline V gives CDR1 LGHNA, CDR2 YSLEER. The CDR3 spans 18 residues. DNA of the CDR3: TGCGCCAGCAGCCAAGGTCAATCTTTCCTGGGACGCACCTACGAGCAGTACTTC. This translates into CASSQGQSFLGRTYEQYF.

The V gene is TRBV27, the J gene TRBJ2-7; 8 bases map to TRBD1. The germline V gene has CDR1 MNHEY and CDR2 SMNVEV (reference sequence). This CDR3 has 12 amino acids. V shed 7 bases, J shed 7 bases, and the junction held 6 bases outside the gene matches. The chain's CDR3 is CASKAGGIEQYF. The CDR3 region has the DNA TGTGCCAGCAAGGCAGGGGGCATTGAGCAGTACTTC.

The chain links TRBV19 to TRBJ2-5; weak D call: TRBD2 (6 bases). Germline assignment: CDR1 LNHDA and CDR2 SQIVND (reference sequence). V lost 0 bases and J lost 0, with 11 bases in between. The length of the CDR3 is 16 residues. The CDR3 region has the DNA TGTGCCAGTAGTATAGAGGGGGGAAGGAACCAAGAGACCCAGTACTTC. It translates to CASSIEGGRNQETQYF.

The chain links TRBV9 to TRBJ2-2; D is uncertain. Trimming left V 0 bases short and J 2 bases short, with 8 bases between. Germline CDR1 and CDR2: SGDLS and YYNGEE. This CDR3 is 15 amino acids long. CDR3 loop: CASSVVPLNTGELFF. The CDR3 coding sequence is TGTGCCAGCAGCGTAGTCCCGCTAAACACCGGGGAGCTGTTTTTT.

The CDR3 region is CASSPLGTGSSYEQYF. DNA for the CDR3: TGTGCCAGCAGCCCCCTCGGGACAGGAAGCTCCTACGAGCAGTACTTC. This chain connects TRBV13 to TRBJ2-7, with TRBD1 matching 8 bases. The CDR3 is 16 amino acids. With 5 bases clipped from V and 0 bases from J, the junction kept 9 bases outside the gene matches. The germline gives CDR1 PRHDT, CDR2 FYEKMQ (reference sequence).

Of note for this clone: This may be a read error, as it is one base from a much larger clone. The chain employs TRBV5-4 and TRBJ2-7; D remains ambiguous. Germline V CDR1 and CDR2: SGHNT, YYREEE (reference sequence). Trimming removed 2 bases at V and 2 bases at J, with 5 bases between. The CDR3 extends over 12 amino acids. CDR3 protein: CASSFKAYEQYF. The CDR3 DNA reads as TGTGCCAGCAGCTTTAAAGCCTACGAGCAGTACTTC.

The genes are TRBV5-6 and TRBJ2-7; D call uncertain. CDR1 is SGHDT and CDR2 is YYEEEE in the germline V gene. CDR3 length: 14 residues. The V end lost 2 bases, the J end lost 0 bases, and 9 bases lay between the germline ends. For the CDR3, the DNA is TGTGCCAGCAGCTTCCCAGTAAGCTCCTACGAGCAGTACTTC. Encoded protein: CASSFPVSSYEQYF.